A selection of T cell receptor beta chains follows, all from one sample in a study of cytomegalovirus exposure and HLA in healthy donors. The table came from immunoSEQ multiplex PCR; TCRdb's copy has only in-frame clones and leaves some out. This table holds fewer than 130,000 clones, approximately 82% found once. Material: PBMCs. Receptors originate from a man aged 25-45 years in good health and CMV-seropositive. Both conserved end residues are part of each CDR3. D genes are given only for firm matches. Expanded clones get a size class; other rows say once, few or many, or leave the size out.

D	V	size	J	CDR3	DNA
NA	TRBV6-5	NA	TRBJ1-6	CASSSSRVGSPLHF	TGTGCCAGCAGTTCGAGCAGGGTGGGTTCACCCCTCCACTTT
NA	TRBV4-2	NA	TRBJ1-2	CASSLSDLINYGYTF	TGTGCCAGCAGCCTATCAGATCTTATTAACTATGGCTACACCTTC
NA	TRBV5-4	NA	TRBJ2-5	CASSPRGGGHRVETQYF	TGTGCCAGCAGCCCGAGGGGGGGAGGCCACCGGGTAGAGACCCAGTACTTC
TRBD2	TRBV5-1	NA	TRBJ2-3	CASSPGHLLAGVRTDTQYF	TGCGCCAGCAGCCCGGGCCACTTACTAGCGGGGGTACGAACGGATACGCAGTATTTT
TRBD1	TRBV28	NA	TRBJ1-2	CASSFRTGDGYTF	TGTGCCAGCAGTTTCAGGACAGGGGATGGCTACACCTTC
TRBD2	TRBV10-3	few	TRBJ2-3	CAIGAGVETQYF	TGTGCCATCGGCGCGGGGGTAGAAACGCAGTATTTT
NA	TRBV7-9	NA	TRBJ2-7	CASRGAGYEQYF	TGTGCCAGCCGGGGGGCTGGCTACGAGCAGTACTTC
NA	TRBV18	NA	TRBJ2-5	CASSPVERGAGETQYF	TGTGCCAGCTCACCAGTCGAGCGCGGTGCGGGGGAGACCCAGTACTTC
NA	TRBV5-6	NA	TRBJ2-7	CASSLVRVTEQYF	TGTGCCAGCAGCTTGGTTCGGGTGACTGAGCAGTACTTC
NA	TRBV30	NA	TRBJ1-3	CAWSVGQGSHTIYF	TGTGCCTGGAGTGTAGGGCAGGGATCTCACACCATATATTTT
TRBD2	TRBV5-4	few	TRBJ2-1	CASSLEAGDYNEQFF	TGTGCCAGCAGCTTGGAAGCGGGGGACTACAATGAGCAGTTCTTC
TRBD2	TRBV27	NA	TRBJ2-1	CASSTIHISGGPYNEQFF	TGTGCCAGCAGCACGATTCACATTAGCGGGGGGCCCTACAATGAGCAGTTCTTC
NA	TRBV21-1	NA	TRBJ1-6	CASSKVPQDRAKWVTEPNSPLHF	TGTGCCAGCAGCAAAGTCCCCCAGGACAGGGCAAAGTGGGTGACTGAACCGAATTCACCCCTCCACTTT
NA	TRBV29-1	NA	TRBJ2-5	CSVATGSETQYF	TGCAGCGTTGCGACCGGGTCAGAGACCCAGTACTTC
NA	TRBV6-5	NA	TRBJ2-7	CASSYSYRVVDYEQYF	TGTGCCAGCAGTTACTCTTACAGGGTAGTGGACTACGAGCAGTACTTC
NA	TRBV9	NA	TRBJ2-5	CASSVEGGLQETQYF	TGTGCCAGCAGCGTAGAAGGTGGGCTTCAGGAGACCCAGTACTTC
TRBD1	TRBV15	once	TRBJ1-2	CATSRVWDRRNYGYTF	TGTGCCACCAGCAGAGTTTGGGACAGAAGAAACTATGGCTACACCTTC
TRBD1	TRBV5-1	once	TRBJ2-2	CASSFDRGDTGELFF	TGCGCCAGCAGCTTCGACAGGGGAGACACCGGGGAGCTGTTTTTT
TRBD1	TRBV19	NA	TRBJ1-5	CASRGGDSSNQPQHF	TGTGCCAGTAGGGGCGGGGACAGTAGCAATCAGCCCCAGCATTTT
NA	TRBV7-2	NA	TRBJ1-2	CASSFGTIYGYTF	TGTGCCAGCAGCTTCGGGACTATATATGGCTACACCTTC
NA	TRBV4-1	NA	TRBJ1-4	CASSQGTGVNEKLFF	TGCGCCAGCAGCCAAGGGACCGGGGTTAATGAAAAACTGTTTTTT
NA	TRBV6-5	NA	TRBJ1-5	CASSPRVHFNQPQHF	TGTGCCAGCAGTCCCAGGGTTCACTTTAATCAGCCCCAGCATTTT
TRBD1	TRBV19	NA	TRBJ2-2	CASSPPPTGANTGELFF	TGTGCCAGTAGTCCCCCCCCGACAGGGGCCAACACCGGGGAGCTGTTTTTT
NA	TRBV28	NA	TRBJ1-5	CASSGIYSNQPQHF	TGTGCCAGCAGTGGCATATATAGCAATCAGCCCCAGCATTTT
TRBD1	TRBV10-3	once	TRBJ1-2	CAISGDRGDGYTF	TGTGCCATCAGTGGGGACAGGGGGGATGGCTACACCTTC
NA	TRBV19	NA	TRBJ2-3	CASSIRLTDTQYF	TGTGCCAGTAGTATTCGTCTCACAGATACGCAGTATTTT
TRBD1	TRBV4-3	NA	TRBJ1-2	CASSQTGQGRNGYTF	TGCGCCAGCAGCCAAACTGGACAGGGAAGGAATGGCTACACCTTC
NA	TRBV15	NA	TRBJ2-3	CATSRPSGTQYF	TGTGCCACCAGCAGGCCTAGTGGTACGCAGTATTTT
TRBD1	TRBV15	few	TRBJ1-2	CATSQGQDEVYTF	TGTGCCACCAGCCAAGGACAGGACGAAGTCTACACCTTC
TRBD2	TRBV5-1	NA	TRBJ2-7	CASSLAPGAGDSYEQYF	TGCGCCAGCAGCTTGGCACCCGGGGCGGGGGACTCCTACGAGCAGTACTTC
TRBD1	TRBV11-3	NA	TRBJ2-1	CASSLRQGAGEQFF	TGTGCCAGCAGCCTGCGACAGGGGGCGGGTGAGCAGTTCTTC
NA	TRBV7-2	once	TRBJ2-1	CASSLARVPAEQFF	TGTGCCAGCAGCTTAGCGCGGGTACCTGCTGAGCAGTTCTTC
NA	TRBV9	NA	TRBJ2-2	CASSAGQLTGELFF	TGTGCCAGCAGCGCAGGACAGCTGACCGGGGAGCTGTTTTTT